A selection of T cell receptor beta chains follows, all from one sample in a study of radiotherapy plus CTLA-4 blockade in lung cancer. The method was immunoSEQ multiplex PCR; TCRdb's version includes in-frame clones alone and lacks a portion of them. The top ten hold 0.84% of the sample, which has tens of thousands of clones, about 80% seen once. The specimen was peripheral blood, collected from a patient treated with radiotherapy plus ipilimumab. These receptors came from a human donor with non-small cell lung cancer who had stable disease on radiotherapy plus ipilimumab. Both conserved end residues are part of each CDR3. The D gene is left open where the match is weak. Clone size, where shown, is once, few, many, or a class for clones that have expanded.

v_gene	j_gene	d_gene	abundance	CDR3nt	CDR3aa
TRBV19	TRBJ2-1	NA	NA	TGTGCCAGTAGTATATTGTTGGAAAGGAGCAATGAGCAGTTCTTC	CASSILLERSNEQFF
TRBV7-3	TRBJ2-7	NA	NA	TGTGCCAGCAGCGCCGATGGGCACAGGGGAGGCCACGAGCAGTACTTC	CASSADGHRGGHEQYF
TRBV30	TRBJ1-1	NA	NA	TGTGCCTGGAGTGGGCCTTCCCCGAACACTGAAGCTTTCTTT	CAWSGPSPNTEAFF
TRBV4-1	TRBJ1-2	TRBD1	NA	TGCGCCAGCAGCCGACAGGGGATGGGCTATGGCTACACCTTC	CASSRQGMGYGYTF
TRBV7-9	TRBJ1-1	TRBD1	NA	TGTGCCAGCAGCCCGGACAGGGGGCGGGGTCCTGAAGCTTTCTTT	CASSPDRGRGPEAFF
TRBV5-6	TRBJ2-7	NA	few	TGTGCCAGCAGCCTCATCTTAGACGGCTACGAGCAGTACTTC	CASSLILDGYEQYF
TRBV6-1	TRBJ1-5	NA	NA	TGTGCCAGCAGTCCGAGGACGGATAGCAATCAGCCCCAGCATTTT	CASSPRTDSNQPQHF
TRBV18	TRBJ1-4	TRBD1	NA	TGTGCCAGCTCAACGGGACAGATTGCAACTAATGAAAAACTGTTTTTT	CASSTGQIATNEKLFF
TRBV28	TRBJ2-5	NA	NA	TGTGCCAGCAGTCCCTCAGGGATGAGAGTTCAAGAGACCCAGTACTTC	CASSPSGMRVQETQYF
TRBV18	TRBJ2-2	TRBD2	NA	TGTGCCAGCTCACCGCGGACTAGCGGGGGGGCGAACACCGGGGAGCTGTTTTTT	CASSPRTSGGANTGELFF
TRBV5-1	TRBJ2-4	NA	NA	TGCGCCAGCAGCTTTCCGAACAGGGACAAAAACATTCAGTACTTC	CASSFPNRDKNIQYF
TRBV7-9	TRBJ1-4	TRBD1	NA	TGTGCCAGCAGCTTAGCGTTGGGACAGGGGGACGAAAAACTGTTTTTT	CASSLALGQGDEKLFF
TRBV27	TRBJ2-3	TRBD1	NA	TGTGCCAGCAGTTTTGGGGGACAGGGAATAGATACGCAGTATTTT	CASSFGGQGIDTQYF
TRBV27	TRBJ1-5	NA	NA	TGTGCCAGCAGTTTAGGGAGGACGATCGGGCAGCCCCAGCATTTT	CASSLGRTIGQPQHF
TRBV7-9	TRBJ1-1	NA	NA	TGTGCCAGCAGCTTAAAGGGGGGCACTGAAGCTTTCTTT	CASSLKGGTEAFF
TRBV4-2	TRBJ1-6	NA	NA	TGTGCCAGCAGCCAAGATGGGAGCGGTTCACCCCTCCACTTT	CASSQDGSGSPLHF
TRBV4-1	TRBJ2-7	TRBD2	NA	TGCGCCAGCAGCCAAGATCGCGCGGGGGGCCTTTCCTCCTACGAGCAGTACTTC	CASSQDRAGGLSSYEQYF
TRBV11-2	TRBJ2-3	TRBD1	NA	TGTGCCAGCAGCTTAGGCAGGGGGCGAGGGTACAGCACAGATACGCAGTATTTT	CASSLGRGRGYSTDTQYF
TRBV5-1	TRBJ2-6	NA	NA	TGCGCCAGCAGCTTGGGACCGGGCCTCTCTGGGGCCAACGTCCTGACTTTC	CASSLGPGLSGANVLTF
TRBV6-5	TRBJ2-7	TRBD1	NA	TGTGCCAGCAGCCGTGAAGGACAGGGCTCCTACGAGCAGTACTTC	CASSREGQGSYEQYF
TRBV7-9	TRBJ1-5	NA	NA	TGTGCCAGCAGCCCCCGCCGGGATCAGCCCCAGCATTTT	CASSPRRDQPQHF
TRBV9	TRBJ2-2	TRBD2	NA	TGTGCCAGCAGCGGAAGACTAGCGGTGAACACCGGGGAGCTGTTTTTT	CASSGRLAVNTGELFF
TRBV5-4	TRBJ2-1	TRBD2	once	TGTGCCAGCAGCAGCGGGAGCTCCTACAATGAGCAGTTCTTC	CASSSGSSYNEQFF
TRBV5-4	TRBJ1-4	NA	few	TGTGCCAGCAGCTTGGCCCGGGCAGGGAATGAAAAACTGTTTTTT	CASSLARAGNEKLFF
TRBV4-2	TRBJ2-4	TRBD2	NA	TGTGCCAGCAGCCAAGACGGGACTAGCGGGGAGTTAGCCAAAAACATTCAGTACTTC	CASSQDGTSGELAKNIQYF
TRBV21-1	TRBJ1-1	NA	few	TGTGCCAACACTGAAGCTTTCTTT	CANTEAFF
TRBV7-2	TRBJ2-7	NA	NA	TGTGCCAGCAGCTTAGCGGCGGGGGACAACTACGAGCAGTACTTC	CASSLAAGDNYEQYF